This T cell receptor (beta chain) was recovered during a study of neoadjuvant nivolumab and ipilimumab in lung cancer. Notes on the study in general: TCR richness and clonality were higher in tumors than adjacent uninvolved lung. TCR clonality did not significantly correlate with pathologic tumor regression. From pretherapy to surgery, tumor richness and clonality rose with dual therapy.

As regards this clone: What it recognizes is unknown.

Only in-frame clones appear in the TCRdb table, and some are missing; sequencing was by immunoSEQ multiplex PCR. The table shows approximately 29,000 clones, with nearly 85% occurring only once. V was pared by 7 bases and J by 4 bases, with 4 bases of the junction left unmatched. Germline V gene sequence: CDR1 SQVTM, CDR2 ANQGSEA. The CDR3 sequence is 12 residues long. This chain uses TRBV29-1 with TRBJ1-2, with 9 bases identical to TRBD1. This specimen consisted of tumor tissue, obtained after neoadjuvant nivolumab, alone or with ipilimumab, at or shortly before surgery. This clonotype was sampled from an adult with non-small cell lung cancer. The CDR3, as DNA: TGCAGCGCCCTGACAGGGGGCTATGGCTACACCTTC. Its translation: CSALTGGYGYTF.